The next 25 T cell receptor beta chains were all read from a single sample in a study of blood T cell repertoires in COVID-19. The table came from immunoSEQ multiplex PCR; TCRdb's copy has only in-frame clones and leaves some out. The sample contains about 390,000 clones, just under 90% of which appear only once. Sequences were obtained from PBMCs or T cells enriched from blood (not recorded which). The receptors were gathered from a woman between 45 and 60 years old who had recovered from COVID-19.

This clone was counted once. The chain couples TRBV9 to TRBJ2-2, with TRBD2 matching over 10 bases. V dropped 0 bases and J dropped 3; count of bases not matched to a gene: 11. The CDR3 runs 19 residues. Looked up from germline, CDR1 is SGDLS and CDR2 is YYNGEE. CDR3 in DNA: TGTGCCAGCAGCGTAGGGGCTAGCGGGGGCCCCTACTACACCGGGGAGCTGTTTTTT. Amino acid sequence: CASSVGASGGPYYTGELFF.

The CDR3 bases are TGTGCCAGCAGTGAAGGACTTAACACTGAAGCTTTCTTT. It translates to CASSEGLNTEAFF. The chain recombines TRBV2 with TRBJ1-1; the D is unclear. The CDR3 extends over 13 amino acids. CDR1 is SNHLY, CDR2 FYNNEI, per germline. V shed 1 base and J shed 2 bases, with 5 bases lying between them.

This clone appeared once. The chain carries TRBV19 and TRBJ1-6; D not resolved. V lost 7 bases to trimming and J lost 7 bases, with 17 bases between them. CDR1 and CDR2 (germline): LNHDA, SQIVND (reference sequence). This CDR3 region has 15 residues. The DNA for the CDR3 is TGTGCCAGTACCCCCCGTAGTGGGGAGAATTCACCCCTCCACTTT. Translated, it gives CASTPRSGENSPLHF.

The chain combines TRBV10-3 with TRBJ2-1; 10 positions agree with TRBD1. Per the germline V gene, CDR1 is ENHRY and CDR2 is SYGVKD. The CDR3 contains 14 residues. J was trimmed by 6 bases and V by 6 bases; bases with no gene match: 5. The CDR3 DNA follows: TGTGCCATCAGCCCGGGACAGGGGCCCAATGAGCAGTTCTTC. Translation: CAISPGQGPNEQFF.

The rearrangement links TRBV7-9 to TRBJ2-7; possibly TRBD2 for D (5 bases). Trimming stripped 4 bases from V and 1 base from J, with 14 bases between. The CDR3 contains 15 residues. The germline CDR1 and CDR2 sequences are SEHNR and FQNEAQ (reference sequence). CDR3 sequence reads: CASSSGDYRSYEQYF. CDR3 sequence (DNA): TGTGCCAGCAGCTCCGGGGATTACAGATCCTACGAGCAGTACTTC.

The gene calls are TRBV7-2 and TRBJ2-1; 8 positions match TRBD2. CDR1 SGHTA and CDR2 FQGNSA come from the germline V gene. J gave up 9 bases and V 1 base, and 11 bases lay outside the gene matches. The CDR3 contains 16 residues. In DNA, the CDR3 is TGTGCCAGCAGCTTAGTAAGCGGCGGGGGGTATTTTGAGCAGTTCTTC. Translating it yields CASSLVSGGGYFEQFF.

V gene TRBV10-3 combines with J gene TRBJ2-6; TRBD1 matches 7 bases. CDR1 and CDR2 from the germline V gene are ENHRY and SYGVKD. This CDR3 has 16 residues. Losses at the gene ends were 3 bases for V and 4 bases for J; bases not matched to a gene: 6. The CDR3 DNA sequence: TGTGCCATCAGTGATCCGACAGGGAGAGGGGCCAACGTCCTGACTTTC. It translates to CAISDPTGRGANVLTF.

The chain joins TRBV29-1 to TRBJ1-1; D is uncertain. The germline V gene encodes CDR1 SQVTM and CDR2 ANQGSEA. V was trimmed by 4 bases and J by 8 bases, leaving 17 bases between them. This CDR3 has 13 residues. DNA of the CDR3: TGCAGCGTTGTAGGGAGCGGAGGTAGGGAAGCTTTCTTT. This codes for CSVVGSGGREAFF.

The genes are TRBV7-2 and TRBJ2-5, with D unclear. There are 12 residues in the CDR3. The V gene lost 5 bases and the J gene lost 9 bases, with 13 bases spanning the gap. Germline CDR1 and CDR2: SGHTA and FQGNSA. CDR3 in amino acids: CASSTTLLSQYF. DNA of the CDR3: TGTGCCAGCAGCACCACTCTGTTGTCCCAGTACTTC.

The DNA of the CDR3 is TGTGCCAGCAGCCACCCCGGGAGTTCGGGAAAACTGTTTTTT. Translating it yields CASSHPGSSGKLFF. The chain uses TRBV28 and TRBJ1-4; no clear D. CDR1 MDHEN and CDR2 SYDVKM come from the germline V gene. CDR3 length: 14 amino acids. Trimming stripped 6 bases from V and 10 bases from J, with 18 bases between.

The chain joins TRBV19 to TRBJ1-5, with a weak D call TRBD1 (5 bases). Germline CDR1 is LNHDA and CDR2 is SQIVND (reference sequence). V lost 3 bases and J lost 1, with 10 bases in between. CDR3 size: 15 residues. CDR3 amino acids: CASSIGDRSNQPQHF. DNA of the CDR3: TGTGCCAGTAGTATTGGAGACAGAAGCAATCAGCCCCAGCATTTT.

V gene TRBV5-1 combines with J gene TRBJ2-3; 9 nucleotides line up with TRBD2. V shed 5 bases and J 3 bases; nucleotides not matched to a gene: 7. The CDR3 consists of 15 residues. Germline CDR1 is SGHRS and CDR2 is YFSETQ. This chain's CDR3 is CASRLSGGRTDTQYF. The CDR3 region has the DNA TGCGCCAGCAGACTTAGCGGGGGAAGGACAGATACGCAGTATTTT.

This clone has a single count. V gene TRBV5-1 combines with J gene TRBJ1-1; D is possibly TRBD1 (6 bases). CDR3 size: 16 residues. V was pared by 4 bases and J by 0 bases, with 16 bases between. CDR1 is SGHRS and CDR2 is YFSETQ in the germline V gene. CDR3 nucleotide sequence: TGCGCCAGCAGCGGGGGCCCTTTCGGAGTGAACACTGAAGCTTTCTTT. The encoded protein is CASSGGPFGVNTEAFF.

This chain links TRBV6-4 with TRBJ2-5; TRBD2 matches at 12 bases. This CDR3 has 16 residues. The germline V gene encodes CDR1 MRHNA and CDR2 SNTAGT. V was clipped by 6 bases and J by 2 bases; unmatched bases: 7. Here the CDR3 DNA reads TGTGCCAGCAGCCCCTCGACTAGCGGGGGACAAGAGACCCAGTACTTC. Amino acid sequence: CASSPSTSGGQETQYF.

The chain combines TRBV27 with TRBJ1-6; D is undetermined. The CDR3 is 16 amino acids. CDR1 MNHEY and CDR2 SMNVEV come from the germline V gene (reference sequence). Deletions cut 10 bases from V and 6 bases from J, with 22 bases between. This chain's CDR3 is CATTLGPTVTNSPLHF. In nucleotides, the CDR3 is TGTGCCACCACGCTTGGCCCAACAGTTACTAATTCACCCCTCCACTTT.

This chain joins TRBV7-9 and TRBJ1-4; 9 bases fit TRBD1. The V and J ends lost 3 bases and 5 bases, in that order; junction bases with no gene match: 10. Germline-derived CDR1 and CDR2 are SEHNR and FQNEAQ (reference sequence). The CDR3 runs 17 residues. CDR3 amino acids: CASSLTHRGQWNEKLFF. The CDR3 DNA reads as TGTGCCAGCAGCTTGACCCACAGGGGGCAATGGAATGAAAAACTGTTTTTT.

The chain uses TRBV30 and TRBJ1-1; TRBD1 matches 8 bases. This CDR3 is 13 amino acids long. The germline CDR1 and CDR2 sequences are GTSNPN and SVGIG (reference sequence). Trimming cost V 5 bases and J 10 bases; bases outside gene matches: 12. For the CDR3, the DNA is TGTGCCTGGTACCATGACAGGGGCCACGGAGCTTTCTTT. Translating it yields CAWYHDRGHGAFF.

This chain uses TRBV12-3 or TRBV12-4 with TRBJ1-1; no reliable D call. This CDR3 comprises 11 residues. Between the trimmed V and J ends, which lost 7 bases and 6 bases, there was a span of 9 bases. The CDR3 nucleotides read TGTGCCAGCATCCTAGCCGCTGAAGCTTTCTTT. It specifies CASILAAEAFF.

The genes are TRBV18 and TRBJ2-1; 9 bases fit TRBD2. The CDR3 covers 17 residues. V lost 3 bases and J lost 7; bases outside the gene matches: 13. The germline CDR1 and CDR2 sequences are KGHSH and LQKENI. The CDR3 DNA reads TGTGCCAGCTCACCCAACACGCGGGGGGGGCTTTCTAATGAGCAGTTCTTC. Its translation is CASSPNTRGGLSNEQFF.

This clone was detected a few times. This rearrangement joins TRBV11-2 to TRBJ2-3; D call uncertain. Germline V gene lookup returns CDR1 SGHAT and CDR2 FQNNGV. Trimming took off 0 bases at V and 9 bases at J, with 4 bases between the two ends. This CDR3 comprises 11 residues. DNA for the CDR3: TGTGCCAGCAGCTTAGATCAGACGCAGTATTTT. Protein sequence: CASSLDQTQYF.

J is TRBJ1-4 and V is TRBV19; 10 bases match TRBD1. J lost 5 bases, V lost 5 bases, and 5 bases had no gene match. Germline-derived CDR1 and CDR2 are LNHDA and SQIVND (reference sequence). This CDR3 comprises 15 residues. CDR3 residues: CASSSVGQGNEKLFF. DNA of the CDR3: TGTGCCAGTAGTTCCGTGGGACAGGGGAATGAAAAACTGTTTTTT.

CDR3 protein: CASSPIPGGGTDTQYF. The CDR3 coding sequence is TGTGCCAGCAGCCCAATCCCGGGGGGGGGCACAGATACGCAGTATTTT. J is TRBJ2-3 and V is TRBV7-9, with 8 bases lining up with TRBD2. The ends lost 5 bases at V and 1 base at J; junction bases unmatched: 8. The CDR3 has 16 residues. The germline V gene has CDR1 SEHNR and CDR2 FQNEAQ (reference sequence). The whole variable domain, filled in from reference TRBV7-9 and TRBJ2-3, reads DTGVSQNPRHKITKRGQNVTFRCDPISEHNRLYWYRQTLGQGPEFLTYFQNEAQLEKSRLLSDRFSAERPKGSFSTLEIQRTEQGDSAMYLCASSPIPGGGTDTQYFGPGTRLTVL.

This rearrangement joins TRBV19 to TRBJ1-6; no clear D gene. The CDR3 is made up of 15 amino acids. Deletions cut 5 bases from V and 9 bases from J, with 17 bases between. CDR1 LNHDA and CDR2 SQIVND come from the germline V gene (reference sequence). The CDR3 region is CASSLTGNEFSPLHF. As DNA, the CDR3 is TGTGCCAGTAGTCTAACCGGGAACGAGTTTTCACCCCTCCACTTT. The full variable domain, in which reference TRBV19 and TRBJ1-6 provide the parts outside the CDR3, is DGGITQSPKYLFRKEGQNVTLSCEQNLNHDAMYWYRQDPGQGLRLIYYSQIVNDFQKGDIAEGYSVSREKKESFPLTVTSAQKNPTAFYLCASSLTGNEFSPLHFGNGTRLTVT.

The V call is TRBV3-1 (or the pseudogene TRBV3-2), the J call TRBJ1-3; a possible D gene is TRBD1 (6 bases). CDR1 LGHDT and CDR2 YNNKEL come from the germline V gene (reference sequence). This CDR3 spans 22 amino acids. Trimming removed 0 bases from V and 0 bases from J, with 27 bases in between. Here the CDR3 reads CASSQDPPTGLLHSPSGNTIYF. The CDR3 DNA is TGTGCCAGCAGCCAAGATCCCCCAACAGGGCTCCTCCACTCTCCCTCTGGAAACACCATATATTTT.

V and J are TRBV30 and TRBJ1-4, with a tentative D call TRBD1 (6 bases). Trimming pared 4 bases from V and 8 bases from J, leaving 14 bases between. Germline V gene sequence: CDR1 GTSNPN, CDR2 SVGIG (reference sequence). The CDR3 runs 13 residues. The CDR3 bases are TGTGCCTGGATGATCCCAGGGGAAGAAAAACTGTTTTTT. Protein: CAWMIPGEEKLFF.